What follows describes a single T cell receptor (beta chain). This record comes from a study of blood T cell repertoires in COVID-19. As for the study in general: The samples span acute and convalescent COVID-19 from the United States, Italy and Spain. In each case, the material was cDNA or gDNA derived from T cells, B-cell-depleted T cells, or PBMCs.

CDR1 and CDR2 from the germline V gene are SGDLS and YYNGEE. V shed 0 bases and J 9 bases; nucleotides not matched to a gene: 9. This CDR3 is 15 amino acids long. In the authors' methods: Amplification with reference gene primers provided the estimates of nucleated cell counts. Sequenced by immunoSEQ multiplex PCR; TCRdb stores in-frame clones only, minus some. The V and J calls and the clone size are those of that table, but D and trimming were determined from the DNA. The repertoire holds around 64,000 clones, 75% to 95% seen once, with roughly 8.6% in the top ten. The chain uses TRBV9 and TRBJ2-1, with 7 bases aligning to TRBD1. Sample: peripheral blood. The TCR originated in a human donor in a cohort sampled during active COVID-19. The CDR3: CASSVGQGHVSEQFF. The CDR3 DNA follows: TGTGCCAGCAGCGTAGGACAGGGTCACGTCAGTGAGCAGTTCTTC.